The TCR beta chain under discussion was sequenced for a study of vaccination and CD4 T cells after COVID-19. On this clonotype itself: Its antigen is unknown.

V was trimmed by 8 bases and J by 3 bases, leaving 17 bases between them. CDR3 length equals 14 residues. The germline V gene has CDR1 MNHNS and CDR2 SASEGT. The assay that was used to sequence DNA from cultured CD4+ T cells was the Oncomine TCR Beta short-read assay. TCRdb re-called the PCR reads through MiXCR, storing one row per CDR3 protein. The profile shows over 20,000 distinct CDR3 sequences, about 39% of them singletons. Indicated treatment: approximately 9-day PBMC culture with coronavirus spike peptide pools or control peptides (ViraFEST assay). T cells were expanded with peptide pools, and expanded clonotypes were identified by TCR sequencing.

The clonotype comes from a human donor who had recovered from COVID-19. The chain carries TRBV6-1 and TRBJ2-7; maybe TRBD2 (5 bases). The source material was CD4+ T cells from blood, cultured in vitro. The CDR3 sequence: CASLDFGRHYEQYF. In DNA form, the CDR3 reads TGTGCCAGCCTGGACTTTGGACGGCACTACGAGCAGTACTTC.